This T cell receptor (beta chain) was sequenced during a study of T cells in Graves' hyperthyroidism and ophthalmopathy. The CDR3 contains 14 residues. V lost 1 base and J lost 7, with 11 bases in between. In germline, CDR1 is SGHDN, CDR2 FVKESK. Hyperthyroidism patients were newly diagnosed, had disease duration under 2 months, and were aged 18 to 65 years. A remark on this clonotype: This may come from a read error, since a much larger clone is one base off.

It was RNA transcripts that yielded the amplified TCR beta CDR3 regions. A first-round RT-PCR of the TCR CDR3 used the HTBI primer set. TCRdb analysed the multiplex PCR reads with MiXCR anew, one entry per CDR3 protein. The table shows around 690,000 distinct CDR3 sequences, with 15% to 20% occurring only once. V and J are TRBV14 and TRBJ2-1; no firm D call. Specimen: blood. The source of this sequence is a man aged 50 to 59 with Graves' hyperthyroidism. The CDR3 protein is CASSQVLSRNEQFF. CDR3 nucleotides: TGTGCCAGCAGCCAAGTACTTAGCCGAAATGAGCAGTTCTTC.